This TCR beta chain originates from a study of blood T cell repertoires in COVID-19. This CDR3 has 17 residues. With 1 base clipped from V and 7 bases from J, the junction kept 10 bases outside the gene matches. The germline gives CDR1 SGHVS, CDR2 FNYEAQ. The assay was immunoSEQ multiplex PCR, and TCRdb's table has in-frame clones only and misses some. The repertoire holds 200,000 to 250,000 clones, with about four fifths as singletons. Sample: peripheral blood. The genes are TRBV7-6 and TRBJ2-7, with 13 bases that match TRBD2. The sequence was collected from a young woman with acute or convalescent COVID-19. In DNA form, the CDR3 reads TGTGCCAGCAGCTTAGGACCCCCGGGACTAGCGGGACGGGAGCAGTACTTC. This encodes CASSLGPPGLAGREQYF.